Listed below are T cell receptor beta chains from one sample, sequenced in a study of T cells in Graves' hyperthyroidism and ophthalmopathy. TCRdb itself ran the multiplex PCR reads through MiXCR, one entry per CDR3 protein. The sample gives about 610,000 distinct CDR3 sequences, approximately 16% of which show up once; less than 3.5% is in the top ten. The specimen sequenced was blood. The receptors shown here come from a woman in her thirties or forties with Graves' ophthalmopathy. Each CDR3 is given with its conserved first and last residue.

V gene	J gene	CDR3 protein
TRBV6-1	TRBJ1-5	CASSVRGQLQPQHF
TRBV11-2	TRBJ2-5	CASSFEETQYF
TRBV2	TRBJ2-3	CASTPRTSGKRDTQYF
TRBV6-1	TRBJ2-7	CAISLNIVAYEQYF
TRBV3-1	TRBJ2-1	CASSQATGANEQFF
TRBV6-2/TRBV6-3	TRBJ2-5	CASTPSPGREETQYF
TRBV16	TRBJ1-2	CASSQSSQGGGYTF
TRBV20-1	TRBJ2-3	CSASGRTSGGTDTQYF
TRBV29-1	TRBJ2-1	CSVEGGTGGNEQFF
TRBV6-1	TRBJ2-1	CASSEAGVNRGLLAGGRHEQFF
TRBV6-9	TRBJ2-3	CASSHRNRGLTGTQYF
TRBV5-1	TRBJ2-1	CASSLDPGGREDNEQFF
TRBV20-1	TRBJ1-2	CSALNRESYGYTF
TRBV20-1	TRBJ2-7	CSARIAYEQYF
TRBV18	TRBJ2-3	CASSSGIVKADTQYF
TRBV10-2	TRBJ1-2	CASSEAGGYGYTF
TRBV5-5	TRBJ2-7	CASSSEWTGGHEQYF
TRBV11-2	TRBJ2-3	CASSMRTGTDTQYF
TRBV6-1	TRBJ2-6	CASSEVRERAGANVLTF
TRBV20-1	TRBJ2-7	CSARRSYSSYEQYF
TRBV5-1	TRBJ2-1	CASSSAGEQFF
TRBV29-1	TRBJ1-1	CSVGIGPEAFF
TRBV28	TRBJ1-4	CASEGQGYEKLFF
TRBV5-1	TRBJ2-1	CASSLLGASYNEQFF